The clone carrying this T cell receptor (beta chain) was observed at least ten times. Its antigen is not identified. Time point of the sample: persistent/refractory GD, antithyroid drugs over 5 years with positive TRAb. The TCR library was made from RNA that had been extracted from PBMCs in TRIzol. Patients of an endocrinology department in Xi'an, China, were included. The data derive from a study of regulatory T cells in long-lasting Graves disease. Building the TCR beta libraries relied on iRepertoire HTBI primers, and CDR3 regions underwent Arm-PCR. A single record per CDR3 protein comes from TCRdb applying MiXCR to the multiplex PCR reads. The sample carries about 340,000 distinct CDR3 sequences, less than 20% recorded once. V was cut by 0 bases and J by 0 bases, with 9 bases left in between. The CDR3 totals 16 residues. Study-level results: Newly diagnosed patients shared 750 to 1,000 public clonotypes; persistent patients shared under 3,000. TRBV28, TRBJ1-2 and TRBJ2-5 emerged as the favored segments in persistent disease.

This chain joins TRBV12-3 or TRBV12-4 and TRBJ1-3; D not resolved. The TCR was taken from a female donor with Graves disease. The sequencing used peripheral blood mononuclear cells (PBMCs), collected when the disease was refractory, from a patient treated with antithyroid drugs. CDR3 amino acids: CASSLAAASSGNTIYF. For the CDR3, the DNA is TGTGCCAGCAGTTTAGCGGCGGCGTCCTCTGGAAACACCATATATTTT.